This TCR beta chain comes out of a study of OX40 agonist ivuxolimab in advanced cancers. Study at large: Ivuxolimab was administered intravenously to patients at 0.01 to 10 mg/kg every 2 weeks. From 23 to 79 years was the age range, with a mean of about 56 years, and 65% to 90% were male.

Generated by immunoSEQ multiplex PCR, the TCRdb table keeps only in-frame clones and is missing some. The repertoire has approximately 94,000 clones, 92% of them found once; the top ten carry under 4%. The germline CDR1 and CDR2 sequences are MNHEY and SMNVEV (reference sequence). With 5 bases removed from V and 4 bases from J, the gap between germline ends came to 15 bases. This CDR3 comprises 15 residues. Exclusion of a patient followed from autoimmune disease history or systemic immunosuppression. The V call is TRBV27, the J call TRBJ2-1; possibly TRBD2 for D (5 bases). This receptor was taken from an adult with an advanced solid tumor such as melanoma, head and neck, liver or kidney cancer. This specimen was CD4+ or CD8+ T cells sorted from blood, taken in a trial of the OX40 agonist ivuxolimab. The CDR3 DNA sequence: TGTGCCAGCAGTACCGCGAAGGACTCATACAATGAGCAGTTCTTC. Translated: CASSTAKDSYNEQFF.